One sample yielded the 2 T cell receptor beta chains listed below, sequenced in a study of shared clonotypes between healthy human individuals. Generated by immunoSEQ multiplex PCR, the TCRdb table keeps only in-frame clones and is missing some. The sample contains about 2.4 million clones, 93% of which appear only once. Sample: naive CD4+ T cells from PBMCs. Subset of the sample: CD45RA+ positively selected. The receptor set was obtained from a man aged 18 to 30 in good health. Some clones in this sample may be carry-over from other donors' samples.

The J gene is TRBJ1-5, the V gene TRBV27; TRBD1 matches 8 bases. V shed 6 bases, J shed 5 bases, and the junction held 6 bases outside the gene matches. The CDR3 has 14 amino acids. From germline, CDR1 is MNHEY and CDR2 SMNVEV (reference sequence). The CDR3 protein is CASSPQGGHQPQHF. The CDR3 region has the DNA TGTGCCAGCAGCCCACAGGGGGGGCATCAGCCCCAGCATTTT.

The CDR3 DNA reads as TGCAGCGTTGAAGTGAGAGCGGGAGGGGCTTACAATGAGCAGTTCTTC. Translating it yields CSVEVRAGGAYNEQFF. The chain couples TRBV29-1 to TRBJ2-1, with TRBD2 identical over 10 bases. Germline V gene sequence: CDR1 SQVTM, CDR2 ANQGSEA. V was clipped by 1 base and J by 4 bases; unmatched bases: 7. The CDR3 loop spans 16 amino acids.